Listed here are 6 T cell receptor beta chains from one sample, sequenced in a study of OX40 agonist ivuxolimab in advanced cancers. This table comes from immunoSEQ multiplex PCR, and its TCRdb copy is limited to in-frame clones, with some not included. The sample shows roughly 32,000 clones, less than 90% of them seen only once. This material consisted of CD4+ or CD8+ T cells sorted from blood, taken in a trial of the OX40 agonist ivuxolimab. The receptors shown here come from an adult with an advanced solid tumor such as melanoma, head and neck, liver or kidney cancer.

The chain links TRBV4-1 to TRBJ2-1; D not certain. The germline V gene encodes CDR1 MGHRA and CDR2 YSYEKL. This CDR3 has 14 residues. Trimming pared 4 bases from V and 8 bases from J, leaving 15 bases between. CDR3 residues: CASSPVSDFDEQFF. CDR3 DNA sequence: TGCGCCAGCAGCCCCGTCTCCGACTTCGATGAGCAGTTCTTC.

The J gene is TRBJ2-5, the V gene TRBV21-1. TRBV21-1 is annotated as a pseudogene. The CDR3 spans 15 residues. The CDR3 nucleotides read TGTGCCAGCAGCAAAACCCGGGACCAACAAGAGACCCAGTACTTC. Encoded protein: CASSKTRDQQETQYF.

The chain joins TRBV5-8 to TRBJ2-3; 9 positions agree with TRBD1. This CDR3 has 15 amino acids. Losses at the gene ends were 0 bases for V and 4 bases for J; bases not matched to a gene: 3. Germline CDR1 SGHTS, CDR2 YDEGEE. The chain's CDR3 is CASSLGTGVADTQYF. CDR3 sequence (DNA): TGTGCCAGCAGCTTGGGGACAGGGGTTGCAGATACGCAGTATTTT. Together with reference TRBV5-8 and TRBJ2-3, the CDR3 gives the full variable domain: EAGVTQSPTHLIKTRGQQATLRCSPISGHTSVYWYQQALGLGLQFLLWYDEGEERNRGNFPPRFSGRQFPNYSSELNVNALELEDSALYLCASSLGTGVADTQYFGPGTRLTVL.

The V call is TRBV4-1, the J call TRBJ1-2; a possible D gene is TRBD1 (6 bases). The V end lost 4 bases, the J end lost 4 bases, and 13 bases lay between the germline ends. This CDR3 has 14 amino acids. CDR1 and CDR2 (germline): MGHRA, YSYEKL. CDR3: CASSPRGSSYGYTF. DNA of the CDR3: TGCGCCAGCAGCCCGAGGGGGAGCAGCTATGGCTACACCTTC.

V and J are TRBV29-1 and TRBJ1-2, with D possibly matching TRBD1 (5 bases). In germline, CDR1 is SQVTM, CDR2 ANQGSEA. The V gene lost 1 base and the J gene lost 0 bases, with 12 bases spanning the gap. The CDR3 has 15 amino acids. CDR3 DNA: TGCAGCGTTGAAGGTGGGGACGGATCTAACTATGGCTACACCTTC. It specifies CSVEGGDGSNYGYTF.

The V call is TRBV5-6, the J call TRBJ2-2; no clear D gene. This CDR3 spans 15 amino acids. The germline gives CDR1 SGHDT, CDR2 YYEEEE. Trimming stripped 9 bases from V and 7 bases from J, with 22 bases between. The DNA for the CDR3 is TGTGCCACGAAAGAAAAATCCGGGCCGATCGGGGAGCTGTTTTTT. It encodes CATKEKSGPIGELFF.